Reported below is one T cell receptor (beta chain). The antigen this receptor binds is unknown. The data originate from a study of cytomegalovirus exposure and HLA in healthy donors (dated 2017 in TCRdb). About the full investigation: In an earlier analysis of under 750 of the donors, 276 Gb of sequence data and 117 million unique TCR beta sequences from roughly 190 million T cells were reported. Rather than drawing on any new phenotypic data, the later analysis identified candidate immune exposures from TCR beta sequences and the way those sequences occurred across donors. Along with the approximately 670-subject first cohort, a separate validation cohort of over a hundred different subjects was used. Of the approximately 400 genotyped donors, around 81% fell in the genetic ancestry cluster associated with self-reported Caucasian donors. Using immunosequencing, the study profiled T cell repertoires from about 620 subjects and related those repertoires to cytomegalovirus serostatus. Donor age, sex, ethnicity and CMV serostatus were collected together with the repertoire data. An early release covering roughly 580 HLA-typed donors comprised about 300 gigabases of sequencing data and around 86 million unique TCR sequences. To decide whether each TCR beta V gene segment behaved as functional or pseudogenic, an earlier analysis of some 580 of the donors relied on high-throughput TCR beta sequencing. Every repertoire in the discovery cohort had been generated on one and the same sequencing platform. HLA typing included class I and class II loci at four-digit resolution. Among about 390 genotyped donors of the cohort, an average of around 240,000 unique TCR beta nucleotide sequences were sequenced per donor, 15% to 20% of them non-productive. A later analysis re-examined previously published TCR beta repertoires from just over 650 donors and added high-resolution HLA genotyping to investigate patterns of TCR occurrence. The study aimed to test whether cataloging public T cell receptors could reveal signatures of past pathogen exposure. Five DR-DQ haplotypes were handled as single units for association and clustering, since linkage in the cohort was strong. Genome-wide SNP genotypes for about 65% of the 666 donors were used in a later genetic analysis, which treated that subset as a discovery cohort. Typing coverage varied by locus: 629-630 donors for A, B, C, DRB1 and DQB1; roughly 500 for DQA1; more than 600 for DPA1; around 490 for DPB1. To predict cytomegalovirus infection status, the study combined high-throughput TCR immunosequencing, statistical association of individual TCRs with disease status, and machine learning.

Overall study outcomes, separate from this receptor: According to a later analysis, parvovirus B19, influenza, CMV and Epstein-Barr virus appeared linked to several top co-occurrence clusters. A cluster of highly shared sequence variants was judged likely to be a technical artifact of the sequencing pipeline. A further reported finding was that TCR beta sequences accurately predicted the HLA-A and HLA-B alleles for most subjects in the first cohort. According to a later genetic analysis, donors in an Asian-associated ancestry cluster had fewer N-insertions in productive TCRs than the approximately 650-donor mean. Specific HLA alleles were associated with 18,000 or so TCR beta sequences at a false discovery rate of 0.05 in a later analysis. About 17 rarely observed V segments, including chromosome 9 orphons, were excluded from the earlier analysis of a few hundred of the donors because counts were too low. V-gene and J-gene trimming of TCR beta chains was associated with a missense DCLRE1C variant in a later genetic analysis, and the association was replicated in an independent cohort. The authors suggested that the approach could potentially be extended to other disease states and immunological phenotypes. Immune exposure information for the cohort was limited to CMV serostatus. In both the original and validation cohorts, the classifier was reported to diagnose cytomegalovirus status with high specificity and sensitivity. According to a later analysis, TCR association rates differed among HLA loci, with DRB1 alleles showing the most associated TCRs and HLA-C alleles showing the fewest. Correlated functional status among segregating V segments might reflect linkage disequilibrium, but an unknown experimental factor could not be ruled out. In vitro tests confirmed that a few of the cytomegalovirus-associated TCR beta chains recognize cytomegalovirus antigens. Some IMGT-functional V segments, including TRBV6-2 and TRBV6-3, could not be distinguished by the 87-base-pair reads and were therefore excluded. Sequencing depth was assumed to be roughly uniform across donors in the presence/absence analyses, though that assumption may not hold. In a later analysis, HLA-associated TCR beta chains were found to be more clonally expanded and to have lower generation probabilities than equally common non-associated chains. Because HLA typing was missing for some donors at each locus, association tests included only the typed subset. Broadly in line with IMGT annotations, most TCR beta V segments showed up in productive rearrangements about 90% or about 30% of the time in an earlier analysis of several hundred of the donors. A total of around 150 TCR beta chains were listed by the study as associated with cytomegalovirus. Most TCR sequences were seen in very few donors, while some public TCRs were found in many individuals. Only TCR beta chains were sequenced in this cohort, and the absence of alpha or paired-chain data limited detectable features. Most CMV-associated TCR beta chains appeared to be HLA-restricted in a later analysis, and the HLA associations seemed to be driven largely by CMV exposure. Strong co-occurrence of HLA alleles, especially DR and DQ, made assigning TCR associations to individual alleles difficult.

In total, 666 healthy bone marrow donors made up the cohort. All cohort members were sampled while nominally healthy, although unrecorded immune exposures were likely present. The donor tested CMV seronegative and was one of the 352 seronegative cohort members. Every donor gave a peripheral blood sample, and the peripheral blood mononuclear cells from that sample were used for TCR beta sequencing. Genomic DNA was extracted from the blood cell samples with the Qiagen DNeasy Blood Extraction Kit. Receptor libraries were prepared by the immunoSEQ multiplex PCR assay. The multiplex PCR relied on a mix of 60 forward primers for TCR Vbeta segments and 13 reverse primers for TCR Jbeta segments. Amplification of the CDR3 region of rearranged TCR beta genes was performed with a multiplex PCR assay on genomic DNA. The amplified TCR beta libraries were sequenced on the Illumina HiSeq System as 87-base-pair reads. Per the authors' processing: In a later analysis, 70 million to 95 million unique TCR beta chains were counted across the 650 to 750 repertoires, and roughly 11 million of these chains were shared by at least two donors. Raw reads were error-corrected and collapsed into unique sequences with a nearest-neighbor algorithm that merged closely related sequences to remove PCR and sequencing errors. Alignment of CDR3 sequences to IMGT reference sequences was used to assign V, D and J gene segments. For a sequence to be retained, at least a six-nucleotide match to both a V gene segment and a J gene segment was required. Rearrangements were classified as productive when the CDR3 lacked stop codons and remained in frame with V and J, and all other rearrangements were classified as non-productive. CDR3 was defined according to IMGT convention as the region running from the second conserved V-encoded cysteine to the conserved J-encoded phenylalanine. Sequences without an unambiguous match to a single V gene segment were excluded from the earlier analysis of approximately 600 of the donors. An earlier analysis of 587 of the donors called V segments functional above 56.7% productive rearrangements and segregating when the between-donor standard deviation exceeded 5%. A statistical classification framework was built for diagnosing cytomegalovirus status from the catalog of TCR beta chain sequences. In a later analysis, V and J genes were assigned by comparing TCR nucleotide sequences against IMGT/GENE-DB human TR gene sequences. The TCRdist pipeline was used in a later analysis to assign CDR3 sequences and most-parsimonious VDJ recombination scenarios. In a later analysis, every TCR beta chain was defined by the combination of its CDR3 amino acid sequence and its V-gene family, and reads without a unique V-gene family were dropped. A later analysis removed 600 or so highly shared, low-generation-probability nucleotide sequences to deal with suspected cross-contamination and a sequencing artifact. For each public chain, a later analysis derived a clonal expansion index from normalized ranks of inferred template counts within each repertoire. A later analysis computed generation probabilities with a VDJ recombination model fitted to out-of-frame rearrangements, and checked the results against IGoR. A later analysis scored TCR-TCR, TCR-HLA and TCR-CMV co-occurrence with hypergeometric tests, applying a repertoire-size bias correction to TCR pairs. A later analysis estimated false discovery rates by permuting HLA or CMV assignments 20 times. In a later analysis, co-occurring TCRs were grouped using DBSCAN, with TCRdist sequence similarity added in when clustering inside HLA-allele-positive subsets. For co-occurrence clustering, repertoires with fewer than 30,000 or more than 120,000 public chains were excluded, along with four to six repertoires with anomalous nucleotide sharing. TCRdb took this table from immuneACCESS and kept in-frame rearrangements with V and J called. Such tables lack part of the clones; where checked against another copy, unresolved V genes explain under half of the gap, and the rest is unexplained. The V and J calls and clone size are taken from that table; D and trimming were inferred from the DNA. This specimen's table enumerates 30,000 to 35,000 clones. The ten largest clones take up under 4.5% of the sample.

The germline V gene sets CDR1 to MNHNS and CDR2 to SASEGT. From the cysteine through the phenylalanine, the CDR3 covers 13 amino acids. Of all the DNA, just the CDR3 is kept, 39 bases in frame from base 1. V gives up 10 bases and J gives up 0 bases, and the segment between their germline ends measures 13 bases. The TCR comes from a man aged 40-49 years in good health and CMV-seronegative. Sequenced: PBMCs. This receptor chain uses TRBV6-1 and TRBJ2-7, with TRBD1 perhaps the D gene, on 6 matching bases. The CDR3: CATWGHGSYEQYF. Read as DNA, the sequence is TGTGCCACTTGGGGACACGGCTCCTACGAGCAGTACTTC.